The subject of this entry is one TCR beta chain. Trimming shortened V by 5 bases and J by 3 bases, and 9 bases separated the two germline ends. The CDR3 contains 13 residues. The sample belongs to a study of blood T cell repertoires in COVID-19. Study-level background: From the United States, Italy and Spain came samples of acute and convalescent COVID-19. Sample material is recorded as cDNA or gDNA derived from T cells, B-cell-depleted T cells, or PBMCs.

As processed by the authors: Amplifying reference gene primers gave estimates of nucleated cell counts. The assay was immunoSEQ multiplex PCR, and TCRdb's table has in-frame clones only and misses some. The V and J calls and clone size are taken from that table; D and trimming were inferred from the DNA. Among just over 300,000 clones listed, about 85% were seen once. The chain couples TRBV12-3 or TRBV12-4 to TRBJ2-3; D may be TRBD2 (5 bases). Sequenced material: peripheral blood. The origin of this receptor is a young man with active or convalescent COVID-19. CDR3 sequence reads: CASSTPGTDTQYF. The CDR3 region has the DNA TGTGCCAGCAGTACCCCGGGGACAGATACGCAGTATTTT.